The source of this T cell receptor beta chain is a study of cytomegalovirus exposure and HLA in healthy donors. Study-level results: In a later analysis, DRB1 alleles had the most associated TCRs; HLA-C alleles the fewest. What a later analysis showed was that several of the most significant clusters appeared linked to common viral pathogens. TRBV6-2, TRBV6-3 and other indistinguishable V segments were excluded.

PCR involved 60 Vbeta and 13 Jbeta primers. Libraries were prepared by immunoSEQ multiplex PCR; TCRdb keeps only in-frame clonotypes and omits some of them. The sample contains about 150,000 clones, approximately 80% of which appear only once. Trimming took 3 bases from V and 2 from J; bases not matched to a gene: 12. Germline V lookup: CDR1 MGHRA, CDR2 YSYEKL. The CDR3 totals 17 residues. For this clone: Its antigen is not identified.

The sequenced sample consisted of PBMCs. The chain couples TRBV4-1 to TRBJ2-7; 8 bases align to TRBD2. This sequence originates from a man aged 18 to 35 in good health and CMV-seronegative. CDR3 in DNA: TGCGCCAGCAGCCATACGTCCCCAACTAGCGGCACCTACGAGCAGTACTTC. The encoded protein is CASSHTSPTSGTYEQYF.